Reported below is one TCR beta chain. Authors' processing steps: By means of reference gene primer amplification, nucleated cell counts were estimated. Only in-frame clones appear in the TCRdb table, and some are missing; sequencing was by immunoSEQ multiplex PCR. Clone size and the V and J calls come from that table; the DNA yielded D and trimming. Counted here are approximately 270,000 clones, nearly 90% occurring once; the ten biggest clones make up roughly 3%. The CDR3 runs 13 residues. Trimming pared 5 bases from V and 1 base from J, leaving 8 bases between. CDR1 SGHAT and CDR2 FQNNGV come from the germline V gene. The data are from a study of blood T cell repertoires in COVID-19. As for the study in general: COVID-19 samples, acute and convalescent, were from the United States, Italy and Spain. T cells, B-cell-depleted T cells, or PBMCs provided the cDNA or gDNA that served as material.

Sample: peripheral blood. This receptor was taken from a man aged 18 to 35 with active or convalescent COVID-19. The chain has TRBV11-2 and TRBJ2-5; maybe TRBD2 (5 bases). CDR3 loop: CASSVGVQETQYF. CDR3 in DNA: TGTGCCAGCAGCGTCGGGGTCCAAGAGACCCAGTACTTC. Based on the CDR3 plus reference TRBV11-2 and TRBJ2-5, the full variable domain is EAGVAQSPRYKIIEKRQSVAFWCNPISGHATLYWYQQILGQGPKLLIQFQNNGVVDDSQLPKDRFSAERLKGVDSTLKIQPAKLEDSAVYLCASSVGVQETQYFGPGTRLLVL.